Presented here are 18 T cell receptor beta chains from one specimen sequenced in a study of blood T cell repertoires in COVID-19. Generated by immunoSEQ multiplex PCR, the TCRdb table keeps only in-frame clones and is missing some. The table lists about 200,000 clones, about 90% of them singletons. Sequencing was performed on peripheral blood. The receptors were sampled from a woman between 45 and 60 years old with acute or convalescent COVID-19.

The chain uses TRBV5-4 and TRBJ1-2; 10 bases align to TRBD1. This CDR3 contains 14 residues. V was pared by 4 bases and J by 3 bases, with 3 bases of the junction left unmatched. Germline V gene sequence: CDR1 SGHNT, CDR2 YYREEE (reference sequence). This CDR3 reads CASSRQGADYGYTF. The CDR3 nucleotides are TGTGCCAGCAGCAGACAGGGGGCTGACTATGGCTACACCTTC.

The chain couples TRBV4-1 to TRBJ1-1; a possible D gene is TRBD1 (6 bases). This CDR3 comprises 16 residues. The germline CDR1 and CDR2 sequences are MGHRA and YSYEKL. Trimming cost V 1 base and J 2 bases, with 14 bases left between them. The CDR3 DNA follows: TGCGCCAGCAGCCAAGGTTCCGACAGGTCCAACACTGAAGCTTTCTTT. Its translation is CASSQGSDRSNTEAFF.

The count of this clone is one. V is TRBV6-2 or TRBV6-3 and J is TRBJ2-7, with 11 bases that match TRBD2. In germline, CDR1 is MNHEY, CDR2 SVGEGT. The trim removed 4 bases at V and 7 bases at J, leaving 3 bases unmatched. The length of the CDR3 is 13 residues. The chain's CDR3 is CASSWLAGGEQYF. CDR3 DNA: TGTGCCAGCAGTTGGCTAGCGGGGGGAGAGCAGTACTTC.

This clone was found a few times. Other nucleotide sequences from this sample produce the same CDR3. The chain links TRBV9 to TRBJ1-1, with D perhaps TRBD1 (6 bases). V lost 4 bases and J 4 bases, leaving 11 bases between the germline ends. The CDR3 runs to 13 residues. Germline CDR1 and CDR2: SGDLS and YYNGEE. DNA for the CDR3: TGTGCCAGCAGCCTAGGGGGGGGCACTGAAGCTTTCTTT. Residues: CASSLGGGTEAFF.

This clone was recorded a few times. The J gene is TRBJ1-1, the V gene TRBV7-9; 11 bases align to TRBD1. Germline V gene sequence: CDR1 SEHNR, CDR2 FQNEAQ (reference sequence). The CDR3 is 14 residues long. V was pared by 10 bases and J by 5 bases, with 9 bases of the junction left unmatched. DNA for the CDR3: TGTGCCACCGCGGGACAGGGGGGAAGTACTGAAGCTTTCTTT. It codes for CATAGQGGSTEAFF.

This clone was observed a handful of times. The chain links TRBV11-3 to TRBJ2-3, with D perhaps matching TRBD2 (5 bases). Germline CDR1 SGHNT, CDR2 YENEEA. The V and J ends lost 3 bases and 3 bases respectively, with 13 bases between them. This CDR3 region has 15 residues. CDR3 in amino acids: CASSFLDGGTDTQYF. The CDR3 nucleotides are TGTGCCAGCAGCTTTTTGGACGGAGGAACAGATACGCAGTATTTT.

This clone came up once. This sequence joins TRBV5-5 and TRBJ1-2, with D maybe TRBD1 (6 bases). Germline CDR1 is SGHKS and CDR2 is YYEKEE (reference sequence). This CDR3 has 14 amino acids. The V and J ends lost 0 bases and 7 bases respectively, with 13 bases between them. The CDR3 bases are TGTGCCAGCAGCTTGGTCCCAGGGGACGGTGGCTACACCTTC. The encoded protein is CASSLVPGDGGYTF.

The chain uses TRBV5-1 and TRBJ1-3, with D possibly TRBD1 on 5 matching bases. V lost 0 bases and J 0 bases, leaving 7 bases between the germline ends. Germline values: CDR1 SGHRS, CDR2 YFSETQ. This CDR3 contains 15 residues. DNA for the CDR3: TGCGCCAGCAGCTTGGAGGGGAACTCTGGAAACACCATATATTTT. Its protein is CASSLEGNSGNTIYF. Full variable domain (missing parts from reference TRBV5-1 and TRBJ1-3): KAGVTQTPRYLIKTRGQQVTLSCSPISGHRSVSWYQQTPGQGLQFLFEYFSETQRNKGNFPGRFSGRQFSNSRSEMNVSTLELGDSALYLCASSLEGNSGNTIYFGEGSWLTVV.

This chain joins TRBV5-8 and TRBJ2-7; tentative D call: TRBD2 (5 bases). Germline CDR1 is SGHTS and CDR2 is YDEGEE. This CDR3 spans 14 amino acids. V was pared by 1 base and J by 1 base, with 9 bases between. The CDR3 sequence is CASSLRSGSYEQYF. The CDR3 DNA follows: TGTGCCAGCAGCTTGAGGAGCGGTTCCTACGAGCAGTACTTC.

This clone was seen just once. The chain links TRBV25-1 to TRBJ2-5, with 8 bases that match TRBD2. After removal of 0 bases from V and 5 bases from J, the junction contained 14 bases not matched to a gene. CDR1 MGHDK and CDR2 SYGVNS come from the germline V gene. The CDR3 extends over 18 amino acids. The CDR3 protein is CASSEYPGSGGYEETQYF. The CDR3 DNA follows: TGTGCCAGCAGTGAATACCCCGGAAGCGGGGGTTATGAGGAGACCCAGTACTTC.

The chain has TRBV6-5 and TRBJ1-1; no firm D call. Germline V gene lookup returns CDR1 MNHEY and CDR2 SVGAGI. CDR3 length: 11 amino acids. Trimming left V 7 bases short and J 8 bases short, with 11 bases between. The CDR3: CASIKGREAFF. The CDR3, as DNA: TGTGCCAGCATCAAAGGGAGAGAAGCTTTCTTT.

The gene calls are TRBV19 and TRBJ2-7, with D possibly TRBD1 on 6 matching bases. The V gene's germline CDR1 is LNHDA and CDR2 SQIVND (reference sequence). CDR3 length: 13 residues. The V end was cut by 5 bases, the J end by 4 bases, with 12 bases between. The CDR3 here is CASSWHREYEQYF. In DNA form, the CDR3 reads TGTGCCAGTAGTTGGCACAGGGAGTACGAGCAGTACTTC.

The chain couples TRBV7-2 to TRBJ2-3; weak D call: TRBD1 (5 bases). Germline V lookup: CDR1 SGHTA, CDR2 FQGNSA. The CDR3 extends over 16 amino acids. Trimming left V 5 bases short and J 0 bases short, with 15 bases between. In DNA form, the CDR3 reads TGTGCCAGCAGCCCCCCCAGGCAGGGAAGCACAGATACGCAGTATTTT. Encoded protein: CASSPPRQGSTDTQYF. The full variable domain, completed using reference TRBV7-2 and TRBJ2-3, is GAGVSQSPSNKVTEKGKDVELRCDPISGHTALYWYRQSLGQGLEFLIYFQGNSAPDKSGLPSDRFSAERTGGSVSTLTIQRTQQEDSAVYLCASSPPRQGSTDTQYFGPGTRLTVL.

The J gene is TRBJ2-1, the V gene TRBV2; a weak D match, TRBD2 (5 bases). V was shortened by 4 bases and J by 9 bases, with 16 bases between the two germline ends. Germline V CDR1 and CDR2: SNHLY, FYNNEI. CDR3 length: 14 amino acids. The CDR3 loop reads CASSGTFSNSEQFF. CDR3 DNA sequence: TGTGCCAGCAGTGGGACTTTTTCAAACAGTGAGCAGTTCTTC.

The rearrangement links TRBV11-3 to TRBJ2-6; TRBD1 is a possible D gene (6 bases). Trimming pared 11 bases from V and 4 bases from J, leaving 18 bases between. The CDR3 covers 15 residues. Germline V gene lookup returns CDR1 SGHNT and CDR2 YENEEA. CDR3 bases: TGTGCCGGTAGCAGGGGCTCAGGGGGGGCCAACGTCCTGACTTTC. Protein sequence: CAGSRGSGGANVLTF.

This clone has only a few counts. The chain is built from TRBV2 and TRBJ2-5; 8 bases agree with TRBD2. The V and J ends lost 7 bases and 5 bases, in that order; junction bases with no gene match: 18. CDR1 is SNHLY and CDR2 is FYNNEI in the germline V gene. The CDR3 runs to 17 residues. The CDR3 sequence is CASTRGSRAGGGETQYF. For the CDR3, the DNA is TGTGCCAGCACAAGGGGTTCGAGGGCGGGGGGTGGTGAGACCCAGTACTTC.

V gene TRBV19 combines with J gene TRBJ2-5; 8 nucleotides align to TRBD2. Germline V gene data show CDR1 as LNHDA and CDR2 as SQIVND (reference sequence). With V trimmed by 6 bases and J by 2 bases, 8 bases remained unmatched. This CDR3 is built from 15 residues. Written as DNA, the CDR3 is TGTGCCAGTAGACTGACTAGCGTCTCACAAGAGACCCAGTACTTC. Translation gives CASRLTSVSQETQYF.

This chain joins TRBV5-1 and TRBJ2-7, with TRBD2 matching 12 bases. The CDR3 extends over 16 amino acids. From germline, CDR1 is SGHRS and CDR2 YFSETQ. Trimming took 4 bases from V and 0 from J; bases not matched to a gene: 5. DNA of the CDR3: TGCGCCAGCAGCGTAGGACTAGCGGGACCCTCCTACGAGCAGTACTTC. Translated: CASSVGLAGPSYEQYF. The full variable domain, in which reference TRBV5-1 and TRBJ2-7 provide the parts outside the CDR3, is KAGVTQTPRYLIKTRGQQVTLSCSPISGHRSVSWYQQTPGQGLQFLFEYFSETQRNKGNFPGRFSGRQFSNSRSEMNVSTLELGDSALYLCASSVGLAGPSYEQYFGPGTRLTVT.